Shown below are 21 T cell receptor beta chains from a single sample sequenced in a study of OX40 agonist ivuxolimab in advanced cancers. The protocol was immunoSEQ multiplex PCR, while the TCRdb copy is restricted to in-frame clones and leaves out a portion. The profile covers around 73,000 clones, with 80% to 90% appearing a single time and roughly 0.51% taken by the ten largest. The sample consisted of CD4+ or CD8+ T cells sorted from blood, taken in a trial of the OX40 agonist ivuxolimab. Source of these receptors: an adult with an advanced solid tumor such as melanoma, head and neck, liver or kidney cancer.

This clone was seen a few times. The chain has TRBV5-6 and TRBJ1-1; no clear D gene. Germline values: CDR1 SGHDT, CDR2 YYEEEE. The CDR3 contains 13 residues. The V end was cut by 4 bases, the J end by 3 bases, with 10 bases between. This CDR3 reads CASSRRRDTEAFF. CDR3 in DNA: TGTGCCAGCAGCCGTAGGAGGGACACTGAAGCTTTCTTT. Full variable domain (outside the CDR3, taken from reference TRBV5-6 and TRBJ1-1): DAGVTQSPTHLIKTRGQQVTLRCSPKSGHDTVSWYQQALGQGPQFIFQYYEEEERQRGNFPDRFSGHQFPNYSSELNVNALLLGDSALYLCASSRRRDTEAFFGQGTRLTVV.

J is TRBJ2-7 and V is TRBV6-6, with D possibly matching TRBD1 (6 bases). Germline V lookup: CDR1 MNHNY, CDR2 SVGAGI (reference sequence). V lost 0 bases and J lost 4, with 13 bases in between. The CDR3 has 15 amino acids. The CDR3 DNA reads TGTGCCAGCAGTTACTCTGGGGGCGCCATTTACGAGCAGTACTTC. It yields the protein CASSYSGGAIYEQYF.

V usage is TRBV18 and J usage is TRBJ2-3, with unresolved D. V was shortened by 6 bases and J by 4 bases, with 8 bases between the two germline ends. The CDR3 covers 12 residues. Germline V gene lookup returns CDR1 KGHSH and CDR2 LQKENI. The CDR3 protein is CASSYAADTQYF. In DNA, the CDR3 is TGTGCCAGCTCCTACGCGGCAGATACGCAGTATTTT. Complete variable domain (other parts from reference TRBV18 and TRBJ2-3): NAGVMQNPRHLVRRRGQEARLRCSPMKGHSHVYWYRQLPEEGLKFMVYLQKENIIDESGMPKERFSAEFPKEGPSILRIQQVVRGDSAAYFCASSYAADTQYFGPGTRLTVL.

The chain employs TRBV30 and TRBJ1-5; unclear D gene. The CDR3 has 15 amino acids. CDR1 is GTSNPN and CDR2 is SVGIG in the germline V gene (reference sequence). Between the trimmed V and J ends, which lost 3 bases and 4 bases, there was a span of 16 bases. CDR3 residues: CAWRDGAVKNQPQHF. DNA of the CDR3: TGTGCCTGGAGGGACGGTGCGGTCAAAAATCAGCCCCAGCATTTT.

V gene TRBV5-1 combines with J gene TRBJ2-1; 9 bases align to TRBD1. Germline CDR1 and CDR2: SGHRS and YFSETQ. The CDR3 totals 17 residues. The J segment lost 2 bases and the V segment lost 0 bases, leaving 6 bases of the junction unmatched. The CDR3 here is CASSLGSGTGTYNEQFF. CDR3 nucleotide sequence: TGCGCCAGCAGCTTGGGCTCCGGGACAGGGACCTACAATGAGCAGTTCTTC.

This chain uses TRBV2 with TRBJ2-5, with D perhaps TRBD1 (6 bases). The ends were cut back, 3 bases at V and 7 bases at J, with 15 bases in the middle. This CDR3 contains 14 residues. In germline, CDR1 is SNHLY, CDR2 FYNNEI. The CDR3, as DNA: TGTGCCAGCAGTGAGGGGACAACTTTAAGGACCCAGTACTTC. It encodes CASSEGTTLRTQYF.

The chain recombines TRBV7-2 with TRBJ2-3, with 10 bases aligning to TRBD2. There are 16 residues in the CDR3. After removal of 5 bases from V and 2 bases from J, the junction contained 7 bases not matched to a gene. Germline CDR1 is SGHTA and CDR2 is FQGNSA. CDR3 nucleotide sequence: TGTGCCAGCAGCCTACGGACTAGCGGTATCACAGATACGCAGTATTTT. Amino acid sequence: CASSLRTSGITDTQYF.

The genes are TRBV6-5 and TRBJ2-5; 8 nucleotides align to TRBD2. Germline assignment: CDR1 MNHEY and CDR2 SVGAGI. The CDR3 consists of 14 residues. V shed 4 bases, J shed 5 bases, and the junction held 6 bases outside the gene matches. The CDR3 here is CASSFRSGSETQYF. The DNA of the CDR3 is TGTGCCAGCAGTTTCCGCAGCGGGAGTGAGACCCAGTACTTC.

This rearrangement joins TRBV4-2 to TRBJ2-5; 7 nucleotides match TRBD2. The CDR3 is 14 residues long. J was trimmed by 7 bases and V by 5 bases; bases with no gene match: 10. Germline V gives CDR1 LGHNA, CDR2 YNFKEQ. The CDR3 region is CASSDRLALGTQYF. DNA of the CDR3: TGTGCCAGCAGCGATAGACTAGCCCTAGGGACCCAGTACTTC.

V is TRBV19 and J is TRBJ1-2, with D possibly being TRBD1 (5 bases). Trimming stripped 4 bases from V and 4 bases from J, with 7 bases between. Germline CDR1 is LNHDA and CDR2 is SQIVND (reference sequence). There are 12 residues in the CDR3. The CDR3 DNA sequence: TGTGCCAGTAGTAAGGGGCCCTATGGCTACACCTTC. Protein: CASSKGPYGYTF.

The J gene is TRBJ2-5, the V gene TRBV2; TRBD2 aligns across 8 bases. The CDR3 totals 14 residues. Germline trimming cut 6 bases from V and 5 bases from J; bases unmatched to any gene: 8. CDR1 is SNHLY, CDR2 FYNNEI, per germline. The CDR3 nucleotides read TGTGCCAGCAGATGGCGGGAGGTGAAGGAGACCCAGTACTTC. It is translated as CASRWREVKETQYF. The variable domain in full, with the rest retrieved from reference TRBV2 and TRBJ2-5, is EPEVTQTPSHQVTQMGQEVILRCVPISNHLYFYWYRQILGQKVEFLVSFYNNEISEKSEIFDDQFSVERPDGSNFTLKIRSTKLEDSAMYFCASRWREVKETQYFGPGTRLLVL.

The chain links TRBV11-2 to TRBJ2-5; the match to TRBD2 covers 12 bases. Germline CDR1 is SGHAT and CDR2 is FQNNGV. This CDR3 spans 16 amino acids. After removal of 2 bases from V and 4 bases from J, the junction contained 5 bases not matched to a gene. CDR3 protein: CASSLRLAGVGETQYF. In DNA, the CDR3 is TGTGCCAGCAGCTTACGACTAGCGGGAGTTGGAGAGACCCAGTACTTC.

This rearrangement joins TRBV5-6 to TRBJ1-1; 7 bases align to TRBD1. Germline CDR1 reads SGHDT; CDR2 reads YYEEEE. CDR3 size: 16 residues. V lost 0 bases and J lost 1; bases outside the gene matches: 6. CDR3 in DNA: TGTGCCAGCAGCTTGGGCTTGGGACAGACGAACACTGAAGCTTTCTTT. Encoded protein: CASSLGLGQTNTEAFF.

The chain joins TRBV6-6 to TRBJ1-4; D is undetermined. V shed 5 bases and J shed 1 base, with 11 bases lying between them. The germline CDR1 and CDR2 sequences are MNHNY and SVGAGI (reference sequence). The CDR3 loop spans 15 amino acids. CDR3 loop: CASSPEKGTNEKLFF. CDR3 DNA sequence: TGTGCCAGCAGTCCAGAAAAGGGAACTAATGAAAAACTGTTTTTT.

This chain uses TRBV18 with TRBJ2-2; TRBD2 agrees at 13 bases. The ends lost 3 bases at V and 5 bases at J; junction bases unmatched: 9. Germline V lookup: CDR1 KGHSH, CDR2 LQKENI. The length of the CDR3 is 18 residues. As DNA, the CDR3 is TGTGCCAGCTCACCTACCCCGGGACTAGCGGGAAAAACCGGGGAGCTGTTTTTT. This encodes CASSPTPGLAGKTGELFF.

This rearrangement joins TRBV9 to TRBJ2-7; 8 nucleotides match TRBD2. Germline V lookup: CDR1 SGDLS, CDR2 YYNGEE. The CDR3 length is 14 residues. With 4 bases clipped from V and 0 bases from J, the junction kept 3 bases outside the gene matches. The CDR3 loop reads CASSPSGGSYEQYF. CDR3 DNA: TGTGCCAGCAGCCCAAGCGGGGGCTCCTACGAGCAGTACTTC. The full variable domain, in which reference TRBV9 and TRBJ2-7 provide the parts outside the CDR3, is DSGVTQTPKHLITATGQRVTLRCSPRSGDLSVYWYQQSLDQGLQFLIQYYNGEERAKGNILERFSAQQFPDLHSELNLSSLELGDSALYFCASSPSGGSYEQYFGPGTRLTVT.

The chain joins TRBV9 to TRBJ1-2, with D unresolved. Germline CDR1 reads SGDLS; CDR2 reads YYNGEE. The V gene lost 0 bases and the J gene lost 7 bases, with 16 bases spanning the gap. The CDR3 is 15 residues long. CDR3 region: CASSVGTDLWGGYTF. The DNA for the CDR3 is TGTGCCAGCAGCGTAGGGACGGACCTATGGGGTGGCTACACCTTC.

This chain joins TRBV5-6 and TRBJ2-1, with TRBD2 identical over 11 bases. This CDR3 contains 15 residues. CDR1 is SGHDT and CDR2 is YYEEEE in the germline V gene. J was trimmed by 9 bases and V by 3 bases; bases with no gene match: 8. In DNA, the CDR3 is TGTGCCAGCAGCTCAGGGCTAGCGGGGGGCATTGAGCAGTTCTTC. Residues: CASSSGLAGGIEQFF.

J is TRBJ2-1 and V is TRBV5-8, with a tentative D call TRBD1 (5 bases). The germline gives CDR1 SGHTS, CDR2 YDEGEE. Trimming stripped 0 bases from V and 1 base from J, with 17 bases between. CDR3 length: 18 amino acids. As DNA, the CDR3 is TGTGCCAGCAGCTTGGTAGTATTGGCAGGGAAATCCTACAATGAGCAGTTCTTC. This translates into CASSLVVLAGKSYNEQFF.

The chain joins TRBV6-5 to TRBJ2-2; D is undetermined. In germline, CDR1 is MNHEY, CDR2 SVGAGI. This CDR3 is 14 amino acids long. V was shortened by 0 bases and J by 6 bases, with 8 bases between the two germline ends. CDR3 DNA: TGTGCCAGCAGTTACTCCCCCAGATCCGGGGAGCTGTTTTTT. As protein: CASSYSPRSGELFF.

The J gene is TRBJ2-7, the V gene TRBV6-1, with D maybe TRBD1 (5 bases). Trimming took 4 bases from V and 3 from J, leaving 10 bases between them. There are 13 residues in the CDR3. Germline assignment: CDR1 MNHNS and CDR2 SASEGT. The DNA of the CDR3 is TGTGCCAGCAGTGTGGACACCCTCTACGAGCAGTACTTC. Translation gives CASSVDTLYEQYF.